This passage covers 18 T cell receptor beta chains from one sample sequenced in a study of siplizumab effects on memory and regulatory T cells. Assay: immunoSEQ multiplex PCR; the TCRdb copy retains only in-frame clones and omits some. The data show tens of thousands of clones, with roughly 93% seen just once and about 40% held by the top ten. Sequencing was carried out using CD8+ T cells sorted from blood. The receptors derive from a human donor in good health.

V is TRBV9 and J is TRBJ2-1; the D gene is possibly TRBD2 (6 bases). The germline gives CDR1 SGDLS, CDR2 YYNGEE. This CDR3 spans 15 amino acids. Trimming took 0 bases from V and 5 from J, leaving 12 bases between them. In nucleotides, the CDR3 is TGTGCCAGCAGCGTAGGGGCTAGCGATCACAATGAGCAGTTCTTC. It encodes CASSVGASDHNEQFF.

A few counts support this clone. V gene TRBV6-5 combines with J gene TRBJ2-7; D ambiguous. Per germline, CDR1 MNHEY and CDR2 SVGAGI. V gave up 10 bases and J gave up 0 bases, with 13 bases separating them. This CDR3 has 13 amino acids. CDR3 bases: TGTGCCACGAGAGACCTTGCCTCCTACGAGCAGTACTTC. Its protein product is CATRDLASYEQYF.

This clone was seen only once. V gene TRBV7-9 combines with J gene TRBJ1-1; no reliable D call. The V and J ends lost 3 bases and 5 bases respectively, with 13 bases between them. CDR1 SEHNR and CDR2 FQNEAQ come from the germline V gene (reference sequence). This CDR3 contains 14 residues. For the CDR3, the DNA is TGTGCCAGCAGCTTCCGGGGTACGGAAACTGAAGCTTTCTTT. Its protein is CASSFRGTETEAFF. Variable domain in full (rest from reference TRBV7-9 and TRBJ1-1): DTGVSQNPRHKITKRGQNVTFRCDPISEHNRLYWYRQTLGQGPEFLTYFQNEAQLEKSRLLSDRFSAERPKGSFSTLEIQRTEQGDSAMYLCASSFRGTETEAFFGQGTRLTVV.

The genes are TRBV7-3 and TRBJ2-6, with TRBD2 as a possible D gene (5 bases). The CDR3 is 17 residues long. The germline V gene has CDR1 SGHTA and CDR2 FQGTGA. V gave up 3 bases and J gave up 0 bases, with 12 bases separating them. CDR3 sequence (DNA): TGTGCCAGCAGCTTGGGCGGGTTTGGCTCTGGGGCCAACGTCCTGACTTTC. Translation: CASSLGGFGSGANVLTF.

This sequence joins TRBV6-6 and TRBJ1-1, with no clear D. CDR1 and CDR2 (germline): MNHNY, SVGAGI (reference sequence). CDR3 length: 13 residues. V was pared by 0 bases and J by 4 bases, with 6 bases between. The chain's CDR3 is CASSYSGGTEAFF. The CDR3 DNA follows: TGTGCCAGCAGTTACTCGGGTGGCACTGAAGCTTTCTTT.

The chain links TRBV5-1 to TRBJ2-1; D possibly corresponds to TRBD2 (6 bases). Germline V gene lookup returns CDR1 SGHRS and CDR2 YFSETQ. V was pared by 4 bases and J by 4 bases, with 9 bases between. This CDR3 region has 13 residues. CDR3 region: CASSQGGYNEQFF. For the CDR3, the DNA is TGCGCCAGCAGCCAGGGAGGATACAATGAGCAGTTCTTC.

This chain links TRBV5-1 with TRBJ1-2, with 8 bases identical to TRBD1. With 0 bases clipped from V and 3 bases from J, the junction kept 4 bases outside the gene matches. Germline CDR1 and CDR2: SGHRS and YFSETQ. The CDR3 contains 15 residues. The DNA for the CDR3 is TGCGCCAGCAGCTTGGCCCAGGGGGCGGACTATGGCTACACCTTC. This translates into CASSLAQGADYGYTF. Complete variable domain (other parts from reference TRBV5-1 and TRBJ1-2): KAGVTQTPRYLIKTRGQQVTLSCSPISGHRSVSWYQQTPGQGLQFLFEYFSETQRNKGNFPGRFSGRQFSNSRSEMNVSTLELGDSALYLCASSLAQGADYGYTFGSGTRLTVV.

The rearrangement joins TRBV2 to TRBJ1-1; D perhaps matches TRBD1 (5 bases). The CDR3 runs 15 residues. Trimming cost V 2 bases and J 1 base, with 11 bases left between them. Germline V gene data show CDR1 as SNHLY and CDR2 as FYNNEI. CDR3 sequence (DNA): TGTGCCAGCAGTGAAAGGGGCCCCTGGAACACTGAAGCTTTCTTT. Translated, it gives CASSERGPWNTEAFF.

The genes are TRBV9 and TRBJ2-3; D may be TRBD2 (6 bases). The CDR3 consists of 14 residues. V lost 3 bases and J 9 bases, leaving 17 bases between the germline ends. The germline V gene has CDR1 SGDLS and CDR2 YYNGEE. CDR3: CASSGRDSRRTQYF. Written as DNA, the CDR3 is TGTGCCAGCAGCGGCCGGGACTCCCGTAGGACGCAGTATTTT.

The rearrangement joins TRBV7-9 to TRBJ2-7; no firm D call. Per the germline V gene, CDR1 is SEHNR and CDR2 is FQNEAQ (reference sequence). V lost 3 bases to trimming and J lost 6 bases, with 9 bases between them. The CDR3 spans 12 residues. As DNA, the CDR3 is TGTGCCAGCAGCTTTCCAGGCTTCGAGCAGTACTTC. Residues: CASSFPGFEQYF.

CDR3: CAWIGGSWLADTQYF. CDR3 nucleotide sequence: TGTGCCTGGATCGGCGGGAGCTGGTTGGCAGATACGCAGTATTTT. The chain recombines TRBV30 with TRBJ2-3, with TRBD2 matching 7 bases. CDR3 length equals 15 residues. V lost 4 bases to trimming and J lost 4 bases; unmatched junction nucleotides: 11. The germline CDR1 and CDR2 sequences are GTSNPN and SVGIG (reference sequence).

This chain links TRBV5-6 with TRBJ2-7, with 9 bases identical to TRBD1. The CDR3 has 16 amino acids. Germline V gene sequence: CDR1 SGHDT, CDR2 YYEEEE. After removal of 0 bases from V and 4 bases from J, the junction contained 8 bases not matched to a gene. CDR3 DNA: TGTGCCAGCAGCTTGGCTTCCGGGACAGGGTTTTACGAGCAGTACTTC. Translating it yields CASSLASGTGFYEQYF.

In its sample, this clone was seen once. The chain joins TRBV25-1 to TRBJ2-2; maybe TRBD2 (7 bases). Trimming pared 1 base from V and 6 bases from J, leaving 9 bases between. This CDR3 has 14 amino acids. Germline V gives CDR1 MGHDK, CDR2 SYGVNS. CDR3 in DNA: TGTGCCAGCAGTGAATTCGGGGGGCCCGGGGAGCTGTTTTTT. It specifies CASSEFGGPGELFF.

The chain is built from TRBV11-2 and TRBJ2-6, with TRBD1 as a possible D gene (6 bases). V was cut by 5 bases and J by 8 bases, with 10 bases left in between. CDR1 is SGHAT and CDR2 is FQNNGV in the germline V gene. The CDR3 is 13 amino acids. CDR3 protein: CASSPGTTNVLTF. The CDR3 nucleotides are TGTGCCAGCAGCCCCGGGACAACCAACGTCCTGACTTTC.

This clone has just one count. The rearrangement uses TRBV25-1 and TRBJ1-1; D is possibly TRBD1 (5 bases). The V and J ends lost 3 bases and 4 bases respectively, with 12 bases between them. Germline lookup yields CDR1 MGHDK and CDR2 SYGVNS. CDR3 length: 14 amino acids. DNA for the CDR3: TGTGCCAGCAGTGATCCCCAGGGAAGCACTGAAGCTTTCTTT. It yields the protein CASSDPQGSTEAFF.

This clone came up once. V and J are TRBV9 and TRBJ2-3, with TRBD1 matching 8 bases. Germline trimming cut 4 bases from V and 0 bases from J; bases unmatched to any gene: 4. The CDR3 spans 15 residues. Germline CDR1 SGDLS, CDR2 YYNGEE. The chain's CDR3 is CASSPRTGSTDTQYF. In DNA, the CDR3 is TGTGCCAGCAGCCCGCGGACAGGGAGCACAGATACGCAGTATTTT.

The chain links TRBV7-3 to TRBJ2-2, with D maybe TRBD2 (6 bases). CDR3 size: 14 residues. V was trimmed by 1 base and J by 6 bases, leaving 9 bases between them. CDR1 is SGHTA, CDR2 FQGTGA, per germline. CDR3 protein: CASSLNSGAGELFF. Written as DNA, the CDR3 is TGTGCCAGCAGCTTAAACTCGGGGGCCGGGGAGCTGTTTTTT.

The chain links TRBV5-5 to TRBJ2-7; 8 nucleotides line up with TRBD1. The germline CDR1 and CDR2 sequences are SGHKS and YYEKEE (reference sequence). Trimming at V came to 3 bases and at J to 5 bases, leaving 4 bases not matched to a gene. The length of the CDR3 is 13 residues. The CDR3 spells CASSWGQVDEQYF. CDR3 coding DNA: TGTGCCAGCAGCTGGGGACAGGTCGACGAGCAGTACTTC.